What follows are 2 T cell receptor beta chains derived from one specimen sequenced in a study of brain T cells in children with intractable seizures. As for time point: blood from clinic visit 5 months post-surgery; TSC patient then seizure free. Sequenced by immunoSEQ multiplex PCR; TCRdb stores in-frame clones only, minus some. The sample holds hundreds of thousands of clones; 93% are singletons and the top ten take 4.5% to 7%. Sequenced here: peripheral blood, sampled less than 6 months after surgery. Every receptor here comes from a boy less than two years old with tuberous sclerosis and intractable seizures.

V usage is TRBV29-1 and J usage is TRBJ1-2, with D unclear. With 2 bases removed from V and 2 bases from J, the gap between germline ends came to 9 bases. Germline values: CDR1 SQVTM, CDR2 ANQGSEA. The CDR3 is 13 residues long. The CDR3: CSVERQENYGYTF. In DNA, the CDR3 is TGCAGCGTTGAAAGGCAGGAAAACTATGGCTACACCTTC.

Only a few counts were recorded for this clone. This chain links TRBV6-5 with TRBJ2-7, with 11 bases fitting TRBD2. CDR1 MNHEY and CDR2 SVGAGI come from the germline V gene. This CDR3 region has 15 residues. V trimming: 6 bases; J trimming: 2 bases; junction bases outside the gene matches: 6. The CDR3 protein is CASRPLAGGPYEQYF. Here the CDR3 DNA reads TGTGCCAGCAGACCCCTAGCGGGAGGCCCCTACGAGCAGTACTTC.